This TCR beta chain derives from a study of response to subunit inactivated influenza vaccine. General observations from the study: Few new T cells, the authors suggested, are recruited by each seasonal influenza vaccination.

CDR1 is MNHEY, CDR2 SVGAGI, per germline. The CDR3 is 13 amino acids. With V trimmed by 5 bases and J by 5 bases, 4 bases remained unmatched. Worth noting for this clonotype: No antigen is known for it.

TCRdb re-analysed the RT-PCR reads in MiXCR, keeping a single row per CDR3 protein. The sample lists hundreds of thousands of distinct CDR3 sequences; approximately 10% were seen once. V gene TRBV6-5 combines with J gene TRBJ2-5, with TRBD1 identical over 8 bases. The material was PBMCs from blood, obtained on the day of vaccination. The receptor comes from a man between 50 and 59 years old who received an inactivated influenza vaccine. CDR3: CASSHDRGETQYF. The CDR3 nucleotides read TGTGCCAGCAGTCACGACAGGGGCGAGACCCAGTACTTC.